This T cell receptor beta chain was sequenced in a study of blood T cell repertoires in COVID-19. Sequenced by immunoSEQ multiplex PCR; TCRdb stores in-frame clones only, minus some. Of about 360,000 clones in the sample, approximately 89% were seen once. The receptor's source is a middle-aged man in a cohort exposed to, infected with or recovered from COVID-19 (not recorded which). The specimen was PBMCs or T cells enriched from blood (not recorded which).

DNA of the CDR3: TGTGCCAGCAGCCTCGGACAGTCGAGCTCCTACGAGCAGTACTTC. Encoded protein: CASSLGQSSSYEQYF. The chain joins TRBV3-1 (or the pseudogene TRBV3-2) to TRBJ2-7, with D possibly matching TRBD1 (6 bases). Trimming removed 4 bases at V and 0 bases at J, with 13 bases between. The CDR3 runs 15 residues. CDR1 LGHDT and CDR2 YNNKEL come from the germline V gene (reference sequence).